One sample yielded the 25 T cell receptor beta chains listed below, sequenced in a study of CD8+CD57+ T cells in acquired aplastic anemia. Patients who underwent sequencing had shown CD8+CD57+ cell expansion by flow cytometry. Genomic DNA provided the template from which TCR beta VDJ and CDR3 profiles were obtained. TCRdb called the reads again in MiXCR, with one record for every CDR3 protein. The table has some 120,000 distinct CDR3 sequences, 50% to 60% seen once. The sequenced sample was sorted CD4+, CD8+, or CD8+CD57+ T cells (not recorded which) from PBMCs. Receptors originate from a human donor with aplastic anemia.

The CDR3 protein is CASGPGQGNQPQHF. Here the CDR3 DNA reads TGTGCCAGCGGGCCGGGACAGGGGAATCAGCCCCAGCATTTT. The V and J genes are TRBV2 and TRBJ1-5, with TRBD1 matching 10 bases. This CDR3 has 14 amino acids. J was trimmed by 4 bases and V by 8 bases; bases with no gene match: 5. Germline lookup yields CDR1 SNHLY and CDR2 FYNNEI.

This chain uses TRBV19 with TRBJ2-7; TRBD2 matches at 7 bases. The CDR3 spans 14 residues. V trimming: 5 bases; J trimming: 5 bases; junction bases outside the gene matches: 9. The germline gives CDR1 LNHDA, CDR2 SQIVND (reference sequence). CDR3 residues: CASSVAGEVHEQYF. Here the CDR3 DNA reads TGTGCCAGTAGTGTGGCGGGAGAAGTCCACGAGCAGTACTTC.

V and J are TRBV7-9 and TRBJ1-1; maybe TRBD1 (6 bases). The CDR3 extends over 11 amino acids. The V end lost 6 bases, the J end lost 7 bases, and 9 bases lay between the germline ends. The V gene's germline CDR1 is SEHNR and CDR2 FQNEAQ (reference sequence). CDR3 in amino acids: CASRRTVEAFF. The CDR3 DNA is TGTGCCAGCAGAAGGACAGTTGAAGCTTTCTTT.

V is TRBV15 and J is TRBJ2-7; 7 bases align to TRBD2. Germline loops: CDR1 LNHNV, CDR2 YYDKDF (reference sequence). This CDR3 region has 16 residues. V shed 6 bases and J 0 bases; nucleotides not matched to a gene: 11. As DNA, the CDR3 is TGTGCCACCAGTCCCCCAGCGGGGCAGAGCTCCTACGAGCAGTACTTC. Amino acids: CATSPPAGQSSYEQYF.

The J gene is TRBJ2-5, the V gene TRBV20-1; D not resolved. Trimming removed 6 bases from V and 5 bases from J, with 13 bases in between. The CDR3 runs 12 residues. Germline loops: CDR1 DFQATT, CDR2 SNEGSKA (reference sequence). For the CDR3, the DNA is TGCAGTGCGGGTGGGGATAGGGAGACCCAGTACTTC. This encodes CSAGGDRETQYF.

V and J are TRBV12-5 and TRBJ2-1; D gene unclear. CDR1 and CDR2 (germline): LGHNT, FRNRAP. The CDR3 is made up of 13 amino acids. V lost 0 bases and J 6 bases, leaving 6 bases between the germline ends. The CDR3 reads CASGLVRGNEQFF. Here the CDR3 DNA reads TGTGCTAGTGGTTTGGTACGTGGCAATGAGCAGTTCTTC.

The gene calls are TRBV7-2 and TRBJ2-5; D ambiguous. This CDR3 has 13 residues. Germline V lookup: CDR1 SGHTA, CDR2 FQGNSA. The V and J ends lost 7 bases and 1 base respectively, with 10 bases between them. CDR3 amino acids: CASNTLTQETQYF. The CDR3 DNA sequence: TGTGCCAGCAACACCTTGACCCAAGAGACCCAGTACTTC.

The rearrangement uses TRBV25-1 and TRBJ2-1; no firm D call. Trimming took 1 base from V and 6 from J, leaving 1 base between them. The CDR3 contains 11 residues. The germline V gene encodes CDR1 MGHDK and CDR2 SYGVNS. The CDR3 DNA reads TGTGCCAGCAGTGAATCCAATGAGCAGTTCTTC. Translated, it gives CASSESNEQFF.

The V gene is TRBV5-1, the J gene TRBJ1-2; D uncertain. Germline CDR1 is SGHRS and CDR2 is YFSETQ. The CDR3 runs to 15 residues. Trimming stripped 0 bases from V and 0 bases from J, with 9 bases between. Here the CDR3 DNA reads TGCGCCAGCAGCTTGGGAGGTGGCGCTAACTATGGCTACACCTTC. Translated, it gives CASSLGGGANYGYTF.

The chain joins TRBV20-1 to TRBJ2-7; D remains ambiguous. The CDR3 is 14 amino acids. The germline V gene has CDR1 DFQATT and CDR2 SNEGSKA (reference sequence). Deletions cut 5 bases from V and 7 bases from J, with 21 bases between. The chain's CDR3 is CSAVLSSGVGEQYF. In DNA form, the CDR3 reads TGCAGTGCTGTCCTTAGCAGTGGGGTCGGGGAGCAGTACTTC.

V is TRBV29-1 and J is TRBJ2-7; D is possibly TRBD1 (6 bases). Trimming shortened V by 8 bases and J by 5 bases, and 22 bases separated the two germline ends. CDR1 and CDR2 (germline): SQVTM, ANQGSEA. CDR3 length: 14 amino acids. Here the CDR3 DNA reads TGCAGCTCATCACGCGGACAGCCGGGGCACGAGCAGTACTTC. It specifies CSSSRGQPGHEQYF.

In its sample, this clonotype was seen many times. CDR3 loop: CASSLTPGGSTDTQYF. In DNA, the CDR3 is TGTGCCAGCAGCTTAACTCCCGGGGGGTCCACAGATACGCAGTATTTT. This chain connects TRBV7-3 to TRBJ2-3; TRBD2 aligns across 7 bases. V was pared by 0 bases and J by 2 bases, with 5 bases of the junction left unmatched. The germline CDR1 and CDR2 sequences are SGHTA and FQGTGA. This CDR3 is 16 amino acids long.

J is TRBJ2-2 and V is TRBV24-1; D unclear. Per the germline V gene, CDR1 is KGHDR and CDR2 is SFDVKD. This CDR3 spans 15 amino acids. Trimming shortened V by 5 bases and J by 7 bases, and 16 bases separated the two germline ends. The CDR3 region is CATSANREKGGELFF. As DNA, the CDR3 is TGTGCCACCAGTGCTAATAGGGAAAAGGGCGGGGAGCTGTTTTTT.

This sequence joins TRBV10-3 and TRBJ2-2; D not certain. The germline V gene encodes CDR1 ENHRY and CDR2 SYGVKD. Trimming pared 10 bases from V and 3 bases from J, leaving 18 bases between. CDR3 length: 15 residues. CDR3 nucleotide sequence: TGTGCCAGCAGCCCTGACAATCGGGACACCGGGGAGCTGTTTTTT. As protein: CASSPDNRDTGELFF.

A remark on this clonotype: A read error may account for a junction end that differs from germline. V gene TRBV11-1 combines with J gene TRBJ1-2; 9 bases are shared with TRBD1. The CDR3 runs 16 residues. Germline CDR1 reads SGHAT; CDR2 reads FQDESV (reference sequence). CDR3 sequence reads: CVSSRTGETMYYGYTF. DNA for the CDR3: TGTGTCAGCAGCAGGACAGGGGAAACTATGTACTATGGCTACACCTTC.

V usage is TRBV25-1 and J usage is TRBJ1-1; D remains ambiguous. Trimming left V 3 bases short and J 10 bases short, with 15 bases between. CDR1 is MGHDK, CDR2 SYGVNS, per germline. The CDR3 is made up of 13 amino acids. The chain's CDR3 is CASSDLGRFGAFF. The CDR3 nucleotides read TGTGCCAGCAGTGATCTGGGCCGGTTTGGAGCTTTCTTT.

The count of this clonotype is one. The chain links TRBV6-1 to TRBJ1-1, with D unclear. The CDR3 is made up of 12 amino acids. In germline, CDR1 is MNHNS, CDR2 SASEGT. V lost 2 bases and J lost 10, with 11 bases in between. The CDR3 is CASSEPWGLAFF. CDR3 DNA sequence: TGTGCCAGCAGTGAACCTTGGGGTTTAGCTTTCTTT.

This clonotype showed up many times. The rearrangement links TRBV5-1 to TRBJ2-5, with D uncertain. CDR3 length equals 17 residues. From germline, CDR1 is SGHRS and CDR2 YFSETQ. Trimming stripped 0 bases from V and 0 bases from J, with 15 bases between. The DNA for the CDR3 is TGCGCCAGCAGCTTGGCGGTCTCTGGTGGCTACCAAGAGACCCAGTACTTC. The encoded protein is CASSLAVSGGYQETQYF. The variable domain in full, with the rest retrieved from reference TRBV5-1 and TRBJ2-5, is KAGVTQTPRYLIKTRGQQVTLSCSPISGHRSVSWYQQTPGQGLQFLFEYFSETQRNKGNFPGRFSGRQFSNSRSEMNVSTLELGDSALYLCASSLAVSGGYQETQYFGPGTRLLVL.

V usage is TRBV29-1 and J usage is TRBJ1-2; maybe TRBD1 (5 bases). The V end lost 6 bases, the J end lost 7 bases, and 12 bases lay between the germline ends. The CDR3 runs to 11 residues. The germline CDR1 and CDR2 sequences are SQVTM and ANQGSEA. The CDR3 spells CSVGTVGGYTF. The CDR3, as DNA: TGCAGCGTGGGGACGGTCGGTGGCTACACCTTC.

Worth noting for this clonotype: A read error may explain this, as a much larger clone is one base away. The chain links TRBV4-1 to TRBJ1-2; D uncertain. In germline, CDR1 is MGHRA, CDR2 YSYEKL. Trimming pared 0 bases from V and 6 bases from J, leaving 8 bases between. This CDR3 comprises 13 residues. CDR3 amino acids: CASSQDTSDGYTF. The CDR3 coding sequence is TGCGCCAGCAGCCAAGACACTTCAGATGGCTACACCTTC.

This chain links TRBV12-3 or TRBV12-4 with TRBJ2-2; 7 nucleotides match TRBD1. V was clipped by 5 bases and J by 7 bases; unmatched bases: 1. The CDR3 covers 12 residues. CDR3 amino acids: CASSRDSGELFF. CDR3 coding DNA: TGTGCCAGCAGTCGGGACAGCGGGGAGCTGTTTTTT.

The V call is TRBV10-3, the J call TRBJ2-1; unclear D gene. V shed 7 bases and J shed 3 bases, with 13 bases lying between them. CDR1 ENHRY and CDR2 SYGVKD come from the germline V gene. This CDR3 has 14 amino acids. This CDR3 reads CAIIPSPIYNEQFF. In DNA, the CDR3 is TGTGCCATCATCCCCAGCCCTATCTACAATGAGCAGTTCTTC.

The V call is TRBV2, the J call TRBJ1-6; D is unclear. Deletions cut 6 bases from V and 6 bases from J, with 15 bases between. The CDR3 runs to 15 residues. Germline V gene sequence: CDR1 SNHLY, CDR2 FYNNEI. CDR3 nucleotides: TGTGCCAGCAGGACGAGGGAGAACACTAATTCACCCCTCCACTTT. It encodes CASRTRENTNSPLHF.

The table lists this clonotype with a count of one. This chain connects TRBV7-8 to TRBJ2-7, with 7 bases lining up with TRBD1. J gave up 2 bases and V 4 bases, and 11 bases lay outside the gene matches. In germline, CDR1 is SGHVS, CDR2 FQNEAQ. The CDR3 totals 16 residues. CDR3 sequence (DNA): TGTGCCAGCAGCTCAAACAGGGGCCAAACCCCCTACGAGCAGTACTTC. Protein product: CASSSNRGQTPYEQYF. The whole variable domain, filled in from reference TRBV7-8 and TRBJ2-7, reads GAGVSQSPRYKVAKRGQDVALRCDPISGHVSLFWYQQALGQGPEFLTYFQNEAQLDKSGLPSDRFFAERPEGSVSTLKIQRTQQEDSAVYLCASSSNRGQTPYEQYFGPGTRLTVT.

The chain uses TRBV4-3 and TRBJ2-7; D is unclear. The V gene's germline CDR1 is LGHNA and CDR2 YSLEER. This CDR3 contains 13 residues. The ends were cut back, 1 base at V and 7 bases at J, with 11 bases in the middle. The CDR3 region is CASSQVHSREQYF. For the CDR3, the DNA is TGCGCCAGCAGCCAAGTGCACTCGAGGGAGCAGTACTTC.